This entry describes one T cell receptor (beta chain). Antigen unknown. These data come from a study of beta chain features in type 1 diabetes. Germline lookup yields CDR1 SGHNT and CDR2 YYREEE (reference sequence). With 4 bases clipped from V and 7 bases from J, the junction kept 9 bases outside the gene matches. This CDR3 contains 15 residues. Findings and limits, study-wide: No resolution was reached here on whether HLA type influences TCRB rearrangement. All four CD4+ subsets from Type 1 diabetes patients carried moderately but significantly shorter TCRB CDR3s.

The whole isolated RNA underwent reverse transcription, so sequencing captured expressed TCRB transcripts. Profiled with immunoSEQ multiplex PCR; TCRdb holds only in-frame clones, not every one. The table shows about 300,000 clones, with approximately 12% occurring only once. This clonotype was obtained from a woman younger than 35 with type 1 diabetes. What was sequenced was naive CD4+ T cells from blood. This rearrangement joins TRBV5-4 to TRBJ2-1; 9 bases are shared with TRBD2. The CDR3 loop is CASSNGGGRGNEQFF. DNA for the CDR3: TGTGCCAGCAGCAACGGGGGCGGGAGGGGAAATGAGCAGTTCTTC.